This T cell receptor (beta chain) originates from a study of lymphopenia after photon versus proton radiotherapy. Study results and caveats: Survival link was tested only in deceased patients; proton benefit remains a possibility. Under photons, naive T cells and diversity fell while effector/memory populations rose.

Produced via immunoSEQ multiplex PCR; TCRdb's table is partial and in-frame only. Of about 40,000 clones in the sample, about 82% were seen once. In the case of this clone: Antigen: not known.

V was pared by 6 bases and J by 4 bases, with 13 bases between. Germline loops: CDR1 MNHNS, CDR2 SASEGT. CDR3 length equals 13 residues. The material sequenced was peripheral blood, taken from a patient treated with proton-based radiotherapy. This rearrangement joins TRBV6-1 to TRBJ2-7; D might be TRBD2 (7 bases). This TCR derives from a woman in her sixties or seventies with pancreatic cancer. Some clones in this sample may be carry-over from other donors' samples. The CDR3 region is CASREGGGYEQYF. The CDR3 coding sequence is TGTGCCAGCAGGGAGGGAGGGGGTTACGAGCAGTACTTC.